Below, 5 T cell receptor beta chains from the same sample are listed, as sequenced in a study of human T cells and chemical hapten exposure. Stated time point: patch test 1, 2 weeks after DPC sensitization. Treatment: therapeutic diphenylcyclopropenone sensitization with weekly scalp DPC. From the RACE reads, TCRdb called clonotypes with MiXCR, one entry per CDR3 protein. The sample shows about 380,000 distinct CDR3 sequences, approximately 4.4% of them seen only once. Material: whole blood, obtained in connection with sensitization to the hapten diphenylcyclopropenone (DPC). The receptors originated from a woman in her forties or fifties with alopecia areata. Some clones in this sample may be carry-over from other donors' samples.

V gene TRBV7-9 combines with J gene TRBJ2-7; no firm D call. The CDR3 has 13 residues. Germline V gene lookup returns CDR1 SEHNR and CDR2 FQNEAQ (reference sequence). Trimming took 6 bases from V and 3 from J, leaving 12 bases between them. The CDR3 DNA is TGTGCCAGCAGTAAAGGGCCCAACTACGAGCAGTACTTC. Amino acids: CASSKGPNYEQYF.

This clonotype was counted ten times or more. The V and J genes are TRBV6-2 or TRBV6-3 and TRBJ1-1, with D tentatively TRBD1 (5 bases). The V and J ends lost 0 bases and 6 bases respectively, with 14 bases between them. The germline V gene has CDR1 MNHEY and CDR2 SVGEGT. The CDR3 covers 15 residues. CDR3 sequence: CASSYSAGMSAEAFF. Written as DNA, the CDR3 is TGTGCCAGCAGTTACTCGGCAGGGATGAGCGCTGAAGCTTTCTTT.

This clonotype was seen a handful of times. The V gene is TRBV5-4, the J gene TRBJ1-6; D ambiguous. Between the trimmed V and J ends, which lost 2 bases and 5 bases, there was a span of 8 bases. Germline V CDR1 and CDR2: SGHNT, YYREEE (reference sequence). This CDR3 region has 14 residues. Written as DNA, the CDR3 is TGTGCCAGCAGCTTTGGAGCCGATAATTCACCCCTCCACTTT. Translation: CASSFGADNSPLHF.

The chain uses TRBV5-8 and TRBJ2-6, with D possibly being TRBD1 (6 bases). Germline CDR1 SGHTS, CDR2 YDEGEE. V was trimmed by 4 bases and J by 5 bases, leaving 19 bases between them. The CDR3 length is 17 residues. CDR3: CASSRMTGPGWANVLTF. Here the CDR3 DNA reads TGTGCCAGCAGCAGAATGACAGGACCGGGTTGGGCCAACGTCCTGACTTTC.

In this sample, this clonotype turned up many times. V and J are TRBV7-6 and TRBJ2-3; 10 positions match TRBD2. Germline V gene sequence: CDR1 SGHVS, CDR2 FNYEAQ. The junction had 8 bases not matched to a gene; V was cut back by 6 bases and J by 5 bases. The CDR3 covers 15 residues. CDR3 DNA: TGTGCCAGCAGTTCTATAGCGGGAGGATTAGATACGCAGTATTTT. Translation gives CASSSIAGGLDTQYF. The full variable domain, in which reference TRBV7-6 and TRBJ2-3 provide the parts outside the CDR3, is GAGVSQSPRYKVTKRGQDVALRCDPISGHVSLYWYRQALGQGPEFLTYFNYEAQQDKSGLPNDRFSAERPEGSISTLTIQRTEQRDSAMYRCASSSIAGGLDTQYFGPGTRLTVL.